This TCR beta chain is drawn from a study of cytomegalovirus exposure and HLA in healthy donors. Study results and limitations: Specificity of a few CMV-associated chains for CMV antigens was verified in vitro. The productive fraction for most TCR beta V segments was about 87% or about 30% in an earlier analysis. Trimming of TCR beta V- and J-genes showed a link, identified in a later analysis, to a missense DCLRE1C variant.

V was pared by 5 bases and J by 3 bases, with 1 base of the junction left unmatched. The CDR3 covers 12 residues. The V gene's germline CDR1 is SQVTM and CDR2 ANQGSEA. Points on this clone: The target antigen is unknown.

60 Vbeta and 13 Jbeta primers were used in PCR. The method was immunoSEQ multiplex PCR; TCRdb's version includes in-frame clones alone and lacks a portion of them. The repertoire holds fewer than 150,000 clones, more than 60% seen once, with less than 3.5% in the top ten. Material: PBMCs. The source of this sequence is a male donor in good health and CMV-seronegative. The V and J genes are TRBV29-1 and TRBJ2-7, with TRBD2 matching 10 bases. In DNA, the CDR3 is TGCAGCGTTACTAGCGGGGTCTACGAGCAGTACTTC. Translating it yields CSVTSGVYEQYF.